The rows below give T cell receptor beta chains drawn from one sample of a study of shared clonotypes between healthy human individuals. Generated by immunoSEQ multiplex PCR, the TCRdb table keeps only in-frame clones and is missing some. Of millions of clones listed, roughly 94% are singletons. Sequencing input: naive CD4+ T cells sorted from blood. These receptors all stem from a man between 18 and 35 years old in good health. Both conserved end residues are part of each CDR3. D genes are given only for firm matches. A clone size is listed for some rows: how often the clone was seen (once, few, many), or a class if it is expanded.

CASSLDGRAYTEAFF TGTGCCAGCAGCTTAGACGGTAGGGCATACACTGAAGCTTTCTTT TRBV7-2 . once TRBJ1-1
CASSLGLAVKQTQYF TGTGCCAGCAGCTTGGGACTAGCGGTCAAACAGACCCAGTACTTC TRBV5-4 TRBD2 . TRBJ2-5
CASSPGLAGRTGELFF TGCGCCAGCAGCCCTGGACTAGCGGGAAGAACCGGGGAGCTGTTTTTT TRBV5-1 TRBD2 . TRBJ2-2
CASSYSTVRYEQYF TGTGCCAGCAGTTACTCTACGGTCAGATACGAGCAGTACTTC TRBV6-6 . . TRBJ2-7
CASSRDPPPLHF TGTGCCAGCAGCAGGGACCCCCCACCCCTCCACTTT TRBV6-6 . . TRBJ1-6
CASSSTTAEAFF TGTGCCAGCAGTTCCACGACAGCTGAAGCTTTCTTT TRBV6-5 . . TRBJ1-1
CAIRNGRENTGELFF TGTGCCATCAGAAATGGCAGGGAAAACACCGGGGAGCTGTTTTTT TRBV10-3 . . TRBJ2-2
CASSDRGGGNTIYF TGTGCCAGTAGTGACAGGGGAGGTGGAAACACCATATATTTT TRBV19 TRBD1 . TRBJ1-3
CASSYDRGVGELFF TGTGCCAGCAGTTACGATCGGGGAGTCGGGGAGCTGTTTTTT TRBV6-6 . . TRBJ2-2
CAWGTPNQPQHF TGTGCCTGGGGGACACCTAATCAGCCCCAGCATTTT TRBV30 . . TRBJ1-5
CASSLGQAYTGELFF TGTGCCAGCAGCTTAGGACAGGCATACACCGGGGAGCTGTTTTTT TRBV11-2 . . TRBJ2-2
CASRTEGSANEKLFF TGTGCCAGTAGGACCGAGGGAAGTGCTAATGAAAAACTGTTTTTT TRBV19 . . TRBJ1-4
CASSQVFLTGLAGNTQYF TGCGCCAGCAGCCAAGTTTTCCTGACGGGACTAGCTGGAAATACGCAGTATTTT TRBV4-1 TRBD2 . TRBJ2-3
CASSPPGLAAYEQYF TGTGCCAGCTCACCACCGGGACTAGCGGCCTACGAGCAGTACTTC TRBV18 TRBD2 . TRBJ2-7
CASSQFFGGRSNQPQHF TGCGCCAGCAGCCAATTTTTTGGGGGGCGAAGCAATCAGCCCCAGCATTTT TRBV4-1 . . TRBJ1-5
CASTVGSSGNTIYF TGTGCCAGCACCGTGGGGAGCTCTGGAAACACCATATATTTT TRBV7-9 . . TRBJ1-3
CASSQTHSSYNEQFF TGTGCCAGCAGCCAGACCCACAGCTCCTACAATGAGCAGTTCTTC TRBV7-2 . . TRBJ2-1
CASSQGGLPYNEQFF TGCGCCAGCAGCCAGGGGGGCTTACCCTACAATGAGCAGTTCTTC TRBV5-1 . . TRBJ2-1